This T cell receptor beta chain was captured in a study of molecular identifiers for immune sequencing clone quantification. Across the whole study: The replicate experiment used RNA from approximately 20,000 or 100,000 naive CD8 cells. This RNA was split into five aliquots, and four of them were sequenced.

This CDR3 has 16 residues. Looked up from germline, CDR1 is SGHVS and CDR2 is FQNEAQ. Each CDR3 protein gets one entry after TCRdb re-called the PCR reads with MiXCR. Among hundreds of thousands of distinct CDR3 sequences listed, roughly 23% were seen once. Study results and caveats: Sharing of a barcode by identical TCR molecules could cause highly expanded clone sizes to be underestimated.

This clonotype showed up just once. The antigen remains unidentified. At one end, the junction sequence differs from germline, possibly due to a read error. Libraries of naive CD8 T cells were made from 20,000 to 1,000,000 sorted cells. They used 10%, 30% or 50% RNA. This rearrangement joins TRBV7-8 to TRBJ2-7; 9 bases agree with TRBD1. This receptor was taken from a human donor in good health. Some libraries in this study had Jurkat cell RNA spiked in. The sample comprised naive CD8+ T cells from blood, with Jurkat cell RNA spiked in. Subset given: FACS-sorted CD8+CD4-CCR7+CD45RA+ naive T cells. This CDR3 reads CTSSLGTGTGTYEQYF. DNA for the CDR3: TGTACCAGCAGCTTGGGAACCGGGACAGGGACCTACGAGCAGTACTTC.